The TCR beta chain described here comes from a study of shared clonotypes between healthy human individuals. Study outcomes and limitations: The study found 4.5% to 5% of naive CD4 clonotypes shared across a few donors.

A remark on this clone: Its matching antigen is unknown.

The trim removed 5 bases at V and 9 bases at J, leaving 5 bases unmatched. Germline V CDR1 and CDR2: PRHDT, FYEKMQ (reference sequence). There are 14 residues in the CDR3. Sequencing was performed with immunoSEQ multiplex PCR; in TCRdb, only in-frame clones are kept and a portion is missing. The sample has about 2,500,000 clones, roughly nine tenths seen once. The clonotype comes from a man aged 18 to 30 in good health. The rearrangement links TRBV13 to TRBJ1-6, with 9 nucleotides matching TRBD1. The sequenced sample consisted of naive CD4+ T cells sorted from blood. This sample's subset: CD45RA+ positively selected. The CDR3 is CASSQDRGSSPLHF. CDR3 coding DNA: TGTGCCAGCAGCCAGGACAGGGGTAGTTCACCCCTCCACTTT. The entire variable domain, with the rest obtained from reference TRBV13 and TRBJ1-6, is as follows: AAGVIQSPRHLIKEKRETATLKCYPIPRHDTVYWYQQGPGQDPQFLISFYEKMQSDKGSIPDRFSAQQFSDYHSELNMSSLELGDSALYFCASSQDRGSSPLHFGNGTRLTVT.